This note documents a single T cell receptor (beta chain) sequence. Its antigen is not identified. A clone one base away is much larger, so this may be a read error. Given the absence of the conserved phenylalanine or tryptophan at the CDR3 end, a read error is likely. Amplified TCR beta CDR3 regions derived from RNA transcripts. Using the HTBI primer set, a first-round RT-PCR was run on the TCR CDR3. TCRdb analysed the multiplex PCR reads with MiXCR anew, one entry per CDR3 protein. The table records about 350,000 distinct CDR3 sequences, about 15% of them present only once. Diagnosing involved the use of clinical symptoms, serum thyroxine and TRAb, thyroid ultrasound and orbital computed tomography. The data were taken from a study of T cells in Graves' hyperthyroidism and ophthalmopathy. For the study at large: Blood from the periphery was taken at initial diagnosis, before any treatment. Broader study findings: Blood also showed most of the thyroid clonotypes that were expanded above 0.001.

CDR1 and CDR2 from the germline V gene are SGHTA and FQGNSA. The CDR3 totals 11 residues. The V end was cut by 4 bases, the J end by 5 bases, with 4 bases between. The TCR sequence derives from a woman aged 25 to 39 with Graves' hyperthyroidism. Sequencing was performed on blood. The chain recombines TRBV7-2 with TRBJ2-3; D is unclear. Written as DNA, the CDR3 is TGTGCCAGCAGCTCCGTAGATACGCAGTATTCT. It encodes CASSSVDTQYS.